This T cell receptor beta chain is from a study of technical replicates of blood from a handful of donors. TCRdb's copy holds only in-frame clones and misses some; the assay was immunoSEQ multiplex PCR. The sample has about 84,000 clones, around 93% seen once. The CDR3 sequence is 15 residues long. The ends lost 4 bases at V and 0 bases at J; junction bases unmatched: 2. CDR1 is MDHEN and CDR2 is SYDVKM in the germline V gene. Source material: T cells isolated from PBMCs. The genes are TRBV28 and TRBJ2-1, with TRBD2 matching over 8 bases. This receptor was taken from a human donor in good health. The CDR3 spells CASSSSGSSYNEQFF. The CDR3 nucleotides are TGTGCCAGCAGTTCGAGCGGGAGCTCCTACAATGAGCAGTTCTTC.